This T cell receptor beta chain emerged from a study of T cells in Graves' hyperthyroidism and ophthalmopathy. Patients showing uncontrolled infection, other autoimmune disease, pregnancy or lactation were ineligible. CDR1 and CDR2 (germline): SGHRS, YFSETQ. This CDR3 contains 14 residues. Trimming took off 0 bases at V and 6 bases at J, with 10 bases between the two ends. Study results and limitations: Most thyroid clonotypes with frequency above 0.001 were detected in blood.

Worth noting for this clonotype: The target antigen is unknown.

TCR beta CDR3 regions were amplified from RNA. The primer set for the first-round RT-PCR of the TCR CDR3 was HTBI. One entry per CDR3 protein, called by TCRdb with MiXCR from the multiplex PCR reads. The repertoire holds 250,000 to 300,000 distinct CDR3 sequences, with approximately 14% as singletons. The sample was blood. This chain connects TRBV5-1 to TRBJ2-1; D unclear. The clonotype was recovered from a woman in her thirties or forties with Graves' hyperthyroidism that later progressed to Graves' ophthalmopathy. The CDR3 loop reads CASSLERTCNEQFF. The CDR3 nucleotides are TGCGCCAGCAGCTTGGAAAGGACCTGCAATGAGCAGTTCTTC.